This T cell receptor beta chain was profiled in a study of T-cell memory formation after mild COVID-19. There are 14 residues in the CDR3. The germline CDR1 and CDR2 sequences are SEHNR and FQNEAQ (reference sequence). Trimming at V came to 2 bases and at J to 5 bases, leaving 6 bases not matched to a gene. General study points: Those CD4+ clones that contracted were mainly in CM and EM (CD8+ ones in EMRA).

This clonotype was counted between two and nine times. Its antigen is still unknown. From the 5' RACE reads, TCRdb called clonotypes with MiXCR, one entry per CDR3 protein. The table includes hundreds of thousands of distinct CDR3 sequences, about 15% detected once. Material: PBMCs or a T cell subset sorted from them (not recorded which). This receptor was taken from a man between 18 and 35 years old who had mild COVID-19 (a few samples of this study predate the infection). Cell type and time point are not known. This sequence joins TRBV7-9 and TRBJ2-7; TRBD1 agrees at 7 bases. CDR3 loop: CASSLNQGVDEQYF. As DNA, the CDR3 is TGTGCCAGCAGCTTAAACCAGGGGGTCGACGAGCAGTACTTC.